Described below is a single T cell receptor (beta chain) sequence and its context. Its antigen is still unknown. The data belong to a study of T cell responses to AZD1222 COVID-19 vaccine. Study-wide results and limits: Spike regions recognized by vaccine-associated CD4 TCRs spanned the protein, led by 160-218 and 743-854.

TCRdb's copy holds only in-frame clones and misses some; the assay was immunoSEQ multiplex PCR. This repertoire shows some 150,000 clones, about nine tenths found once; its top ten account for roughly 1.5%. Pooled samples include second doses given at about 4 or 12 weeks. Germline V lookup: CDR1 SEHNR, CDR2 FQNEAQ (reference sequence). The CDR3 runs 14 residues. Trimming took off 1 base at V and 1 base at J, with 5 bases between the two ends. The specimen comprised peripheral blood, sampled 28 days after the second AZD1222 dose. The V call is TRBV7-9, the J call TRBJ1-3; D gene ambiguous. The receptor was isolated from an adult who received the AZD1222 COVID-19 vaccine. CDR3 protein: CASSLDVSGNTIYF. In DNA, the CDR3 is TGTGCCAGCAGCTTAGATGTTTCTGGAAACACCATATATTTT. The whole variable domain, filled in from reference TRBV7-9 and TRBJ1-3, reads DTGVSQNPRHKITKRGQNVTFRCDPISEHNRLYWYRQTLGQGPEFLTYFQNEAQLEKSRLLSDRFSAERPKGSFSTLEIQRTEQGDSAMYLCASSLDVSGNTIYFGEGSWLTVV.